These 26 T cell receptor beta chains share one sample of origin, sequenced in a study of blood T cells in healthy people across ages. Through a sample-barcoded 5' primer and a J-beta primer mix, a second PCR was run for roughly 7 to 11 cycles. One entry per CDR3 protein, called by TCRdb with MiXCR from the 5' RACE reads. The sample holds roughly 800,000 distinct CDR3 sequences, more than 45% seen once. The material sequenced was blood. The receptor source for this set is a young man in good health.

The chain couples TRBV20-1 to TRBJ2-7; TRBD1 is a possible D gene (5 bases). Per germline, CDR1 DFQATT and CDR2 SNEGSKA (reference sequence). The CDR3 length is 14 residues. V shed 3 bases and J shed 0 bases, with 12 bases lying between them. DNA of the CDR3: TGCAGTGCTAGTCTGACAGCGAGCTCCTACGAGCAGTACTTC. It is translated as CSASLTASSYEQYF.

This clonotype was seen only a few times. The chain couples TRBV9 to TRBJ2-7; 9 positions agree with TRBD1. Trimming removed 0 bases from V and 9 bases from J; junction bases left unmatched: 10. Germline CDR1 SGDLS, CDR2 YYNGEE. This CDR3 contains 15 residues. The CDR3 spells CASSVAGTGSAVQYF. The DNA of the CDR3 is TGTGCCAGCAGCGTAGCCGGGACAGGGAGCGCAGTGCAGTACTTC.

The chain carries TRBV30 and TRBJ2-1; a possible D gene is TRBD1 (5 bases). CDR1 GTSNPN and CDR2 SVGIG come from the germline V gene (reference sequence). CDR3 length: 13 residues. V was trimmed by 1 base and J by 5 bases, leaving 9 bases between them. CDR3 protein: CAWSAGRHNEQFF. The DNA of the CDR3 is TGTGCCTGGAGTGCAGGGCGCCACAATGAGCAGTTCTTC.

The V gene is TRBV19, the J gene TRBJ2-7; 10 bases line up with TRBD2. Germline assignment: CDR1 LNHDA and CDR2 SQIVND (reference sequence). The length of the CDR3 is 14 residues. V lost 9 bases and J lost 7; bases outside the gene matches: 12. In DNA, the CDR3 is TGTGCCAGCTCCAAAAGCGGGGGGGCAGGTGAGCAGTACTTC. Residues: CASSKSGGAGEQYF.

V is TRBV14 and J is TRBJ2-3; perhaps TRBD1 as D (5 bases). The V gene lost 1 base and the J gene lost 11 bases, with 13 bases spanning the gap. Germline V gene sequence: CDR1 SGHDN, CDR2 FVKESK. The length of the CDR3 is 13 residues. Here the CDR3 reads CASSQGSQGRQYF. CDR3 coding DNA: TGTGCCAGCAGCCAAGGTTCGCAGGGTCGGCAGTATTTT.

The chain employs TRBV5-4 and TRBJ2-3; no clear D gene. This CDR3 has 14 amino acids. V dropped 4 bases and J dropped 2 bases, with 11 bases sitting between them. CDR1 is SGHNT, CDR2 YYREEE, per germline (reference sequence). CDR3 in amino acids: CASSLEWSTDTQYF. As DNA, the CDR3 is TGTGCCAGCAGCCTAGAGTGGTCCACAGATACGCAGTATTTT.

The chain employs TRBV6-6 and TRBJ2-7; possible D gene TRBD2, 5 bases. Germline assignment: CDR1 MNHNY and CDR2 SVGAGI (reference sequence). This CDR3 spans 15 amino acids. Deletions cut 2 bases from V and 3 bases from J, with 14 bases between. CDR3 nucleotide sequence: TGTGCCAGCAGTTACCCCCGGGGTGGGAACTACGAGCAGTACTTC. This sequence encodes CASSYPRGGNYEQYF.

This clonotype was picked up a small number of times. The chain carries TRBV28 and TRBJ2-7, with D possibly called TRBD1 or TRBD2 (5 bases each). CDR1 MDHEN and CDR2 SYDVKM come from the germline V gene. V dropped 4 bases and J dropped 1 base, with 14 bases sitting between them. The length of the CDR3 is 15 residues. The CDR3 sequence: CASSSSGTPSYEQYF. The CDR3, as DNA: TGTGCCAGCAGTTCGTCCGGGACGCCTTCCTACGAGCAGTACTTC. Full variable domain (rest looked up from reference TRBV28 and TRBJ2-7): DVKVTQSSRYLVKRTGEKVFLECVQDMDHENMFWYRQDPGLGLRLIYFSYDVKMKEKGDIPEGYSVSREKKERFSLILESASTNQTSMYLCASSSSGTPSYEQYFGPGTRLTVT.

The table lists this clonotype with a count of one. This sequence joins TRBV7-9 and TRBJ2-7; 8 bases agree with TRBD1. The CDR3 length is 14 residues. V trimming: 4 bases; J trimming: 4 bases; junction bases outside the gene matches: 6. Germline assignment: CDR1 SEHNR and CDR2 FQNEAQ (reference sequence). The CDR3 loop is CASSSGQGKYEQYF. For the CDR3, the DNA is TGTGCCAGCAGCTCCGGACAGGGAAAGTACGAGCAGTACTTC.

The rearrangement links TRBV18 to TRBJ2-4; weak D call: TRBD1 (6 bases). Judging by the DNA end, TRBJ2-7 fits better; the J call may be wrong. CDR1 and CDR2 (germline): KGHSH, LQKENI. The CDR3 spans 14 residues. The CDR3 bases are TGTGCCAGCTCACCAGTGACAGGCGCTTCCGAGCAGTACTTC. This encodes CASSPVTGASEQYF.

The chain is built from TRBV7-8 and TRBJ2-7; 8 bases agree with TRBD1. Germline CDR1 reads SGHVS; CDR2 reads FQNEAQ. Unmatched junction bases numbered 5, after V lost 3 bases and J lost 1 base. This CDR3 region has 15 residues. CDR3 coding DNA: TGTGCCAGCAGCTTTTCTCGACAGGGGTCCTACGAGCAGTACTTC. Its translation is CASSFSRQGSYEQYF.

This chain links TRBV24-1 with TRBJ1-2; TRBD1 aligns across 10 bases. Trimming took 7 bases from V and 1 from J; bases not matched to a gene: 5. The CDR3 totals 15 residues. Germline V gene lookup returns CDR1 KGHDR and CDR2 SFDVKD. The CDR3 coding sequence is TGTGCCACCAGGAGAGGACAGGGGGTTAACTATGGCTACACCTTC. It specifies CATRRGQGVNYGYTF.

V gene TRBV11-1 combines with J gene TRBJ2-1; D not certain. Trimming removed 5 bases from V and 6 bases from J, with 14 bases in between. Germline V lookup: CDR1 SGHAT, CDR2 FQDESV (reference sequence). The CDR3 sequence is 14 residues long. The CDR3, as DNA: TGTGCCAGCAGCCTAAGCCGACTTGGCAATGAGCAGTTCTTC. The encoded protein is CASSLSRLGNEQFF. The entire variable domain, with the rest obtained from reference TRBV11-1 and TRBJ2-1, is as follows: EAEVAQSPRYKITEKSQAVAFWCDPISGHATLYWYRQILGQGPELLVQFQDESVVDDSQLPKDRFSAERLKGVDSTLKIQPAELGDSAMYLCASSLSRLGNEQFFGPGTRLTVL.

This clonotype was observed a few times. The chain carries TRBV12-3 or TRBV12-4 and TRBJ2-1; D gene uncertain. V gave up 6 bases and J gave up 5 bases, with 8 bases separating them. This CDR3 comprises 12 residues. The CDR3 nucleotides are TGTGCCAGCAGGGCCTACGACAATGAGCAGTTCTTC. Protein product: CASRAYDNEQFF.

On this clonotype: A junction boundary mismatches the germline segment, possibly from a read error. Here the CDR3 reads CAGRDGTSGETQYF. The CDR3 DNA is TGTGCCGGCAGGGACGGGACTAGTGGGGAGACCCAGTACTTC. V is TRBV7-2 and J is TRBJ2-5; TRBD2 matches at 8 bases. The CDR3 loop spans 14 amino acids. The germline CDR1 and CDR2 sequences are SGHTA and FQGNSA.

The chain uses TRBV7-2 and TRBJ2-7; tentative D call: TRBD1 (6 bases). In germline, CDR1 is SGHTA, CDR2 FQGNSA. Trimming removed 5 bases from V and 7 bases from J, with 21 bases in between. The CDR3 is 15 amino acids. The CDR3 is CASSQKTGAGNEQYF. The CDR3 region has the DNA TGTGCCAGCAGCCAGAAGACAGGAGCTGGGAATGAGCAGTACTTC.

This clonotype was counted many times. The J gene is TRBJ2-4, the V gene TRBV7-9; D is uncertain. This CDR3 spans 13 amino acids. Germline CDR1 reads SEHNR; CDR2 reads FQNEAQ (reference sequence). V lost 0 bases and J lost 8, with 8 bases in between. The CDR3 loop reads CASSLAGYDIQYF. For the CDR3, the DNA is TGTGCCAGCAGCTTAGCGGGGTACGACATTCAGTACTTC.

J is TRBJ2-7 and V is TRBV7-2; D perhaps matches TRBD2 (5 bases). This CDR3 comprises 15 residues. Trimming left V 3 bases short and J 4 bases short, with 16 bases between. Germline V gene data show CDR1 as SGHTA and CDR2 as FQGNSA. The CDR3 loop reads CASSFLAGDSYEQYF. DNA for the CDR3: TGTGCCAGCAGCTTTCTGGCCGGGGATAGTTACGAGCAGTACTTC.

The sample holds one count of this clonotype. The chain couples TRBV6-5 to TRBJ1-2; D not certain. The CDR3 extends over 12 amino acids. Germline V gene sequence: CDR1 MNHEY, CDR2 SVGAGI. V was cut by 10 bases and J by 7 bases, with 16 bases left in between. CDR3 region: CATMEQQGGYTF. DNA of the CDR3: TGTGCCACCATGGAACAGCAAGGTGGCTACACCTTC.

The chain links TRBV7-2 to TRBJ1-2; 7 bases match TRBD1. This CDR3 is built from 13 residues. CDR1 is SGHTA and CDR2 is FQGNSA in the germline V gene. The junction had 7 bases not matched to a gene; V was cut back by 8 bases and J by 4 bases. DNA for the CDR3: TGTGCCAGCGCCAGGGAGGGGGCCTATGGCTACACCTTC. Encoded protein: CASAREGAYGYTF.

This sequence joins TRBV12-5 and TRBJ1-2, with TRBD1 matching over 7 bases. The CDR3 covers 14 residues. V lost 2 bases to trimming and J lost 7 bases; unmatched junction nucleotides: 7. Looked up from germline, CDR1 is LGHNT and CDR2 is FRNRAP. This chain's CDR3 is CASGLHRGISGYTF. The CDR3 DNA sequence: TGTGCTAGTGGTTTGCACAGGGGTATAAGTGGCTACACCTTC. Variable domain in full (rest from reference TRBV12-5 and TRBJ1-2): DARVTQTPRHKVTEMGQEVTMRCQPILGHNTVFWYRQTMMQGLELLAYFRNRAPLDDSGMPKDRFSAEMPDATLATLKIQPSEPRDSAVYFCASGLHRGISGYTFGSGTRLTVV.

This clonotype was counted between two and nine times. The CDR3 nucleotides read TGTGCCAGCAGTATGACCTTATTAAACATTCAGTACTTC. Amino acids: CASSMTLLNIQYF. J is TRBJ2-4 and V is TRBV6-2 or TRBV6-3; no definite D call. Germline CDR1 MNHEY, CDR2 SVGEGT. There are 13 residues in the CDR3. V lost 5 bases and J lost 6, with 11 bases in between.

This clonotype was counted only a few times. The CDR3, as DNA: TGTGCCAGCAGTTACCCGGAGACAGCCACCTACGAGCAGTACTTC. Its translation: CASSYPETATYEQYF. V and J are TRBV6-6 and TRBJ2-7; a weak D match, TRBD1 (5 bases). V lost 2 bases and J 2 bases, leaving 13 bases between the germline ends. CDR3 size: 15 residues. Germline V gene lookup returns CDR1 MNHNY and CDR2 SVGAGI (reference sequence).

The chain uses TRBV5-6 and TRBJ2-7, with 9 nucleotides matching TRBD1. Trimming at V came to 4 bases and at J to 5 bases, leaving 10 bases not matched to a gene. Germline values: CDR1 SGHDT, CDR2 YYEEEE. The CDR3 sequence is 15 residues long. CDR3 region: CASSGTGFPTDEQYF. The CDR3 DNA reads TGTGCCAGCAGCGGGACAGGGTTCCCTACCGACGAGCAGTACTTC.

The chain joins TRBV28 to TRBJ2-5, with 10 positions matching TRBD1. The end of the DNA fits TRBJ2-7 better, so the J call may be wrong. From germline, CDR1 is MDHEN and CDR2 SYDVKM. The CDR3 is made up of 14 amino acids. CDR3 sequence reads: CASRPRTGGYEQYF. CDR3 nucleotides: TGTGCCAGCAGACCTCGGACAGGGGGCTACGAGCAGTACTTC.

The chain couples TRBV3-1 to TRBJ2-7; the match to TRBD2 covers 8 bases. CDR3 size: 17 residues. Losses at the gene ends were 3 bases for V and 5 bases for J; bases not matched to a gene: 15. Germline V gene data show CDR1 as LGHDT and CDR2 as YNNKEL (reference sequence). In DNA, the CDR3 is TGTGCCAGCAGCCAGAACTTCGGCAGCGGGGGAACCGACGAGCAGTACTTC. Its translation: CASSQNFGSGGTDEQYF.